This T cell receptor beta chain emerged from a study of chemoradiotherapy in HPV16-positive cancers. The method was immunoSEQ multiplex PCR; TCRdb's version includes in-frame clones alone and lacks a portion of them. This table holds 11,000 or so clones, less than 80% found once. Trimming at V came to 5 bases and at J to 4 bases, leaving 9 bases not matched to a gene. The CDR3 is 16 residues long. CDR1 and CDR2 (germline): MNHEY, SMNVEV (reference sequence). The sequence was obtained from a human donor with HPV-associated anogenital cancer. Collection took place from a patient who underwent chemoradiotherapy. The rearrangement uses TRBV27 and TRBJ2-2, with 8 nucleotides matching TRBD1. The CDR3 loop is CASSPQTGASTGELFF. The CDR3 DNA reads TGTGCCAGCAGTCCCCAGACAGGGGCTAGCACCGGGGAGCTGTTTTTT.